Presented here are 12 T cell receptor beta chains from one specimen sequenced in a study of identifying expanded T cells in peripheral blood. Here immunoSEQ multiplex PCR was the method, and the copy in TCRdb shows in-frame clones only, minus some. This table has fewer than 130,000 clones, roughly 89% appearing once. Sequenced sample: blood. Source of these receptors: a person between 18 and 70 years old in good health.

This sequence joins TRBV6-6 and TRBJ2-1; D tentatively reads TRBD1 or TRBD2 (6 bases each). Germline V gene lookup returns CDR1 MNHNY and CDR2 SVGAGI (reference sequence). This CDR3 is built from 16 residues. Trimming left V 3 bases short and J 3 bases short, with 15 bases between. This CDR3 reads CASSYAGQPHYNEQFF. The CDR3 DNA is TGTGCCAGCAGTTATGCGGGACAACCCCACTACAATGAGCAGTTCTTC.

V gene TRBV11-2 combines with J gene TRBJ1-1, with D maybe TRBD1 (6 bases). CDR3 length: 16 residues. The V gene's germline CDR1 is SGHAT and CDR2 FQNNGV. With 7 bases removed from V and 1 base from J, the gap between germline ends came to 19 bases. In DNA form, the CDR3 reads TGTGCCAGCACCAGAGTCCCGGGACATAAGAACACTGAAGCTTTCTTT. It codes for CASTRVPGHKNTEAFF. Full variable domain (outside the CDR3, taken from reference TRBV11-2 and TRBJ1-1): EAGVAQSPRYKIIEKRQSVAFWCNPISGHATLYWYQQILGQGPKLLIQFQNNGVVDDSQLPKDRFSAERLKGVDSTLKIQPAKLEDSAVYLCASTRVPGHKNTEAFFGQGTRLTVV.

The chain joins TRBV6-5 to TRBJ2-7, with unresolved D. V lost 6 bases and J lost 2, with 14 bases in between. Germline CDR1 MNHEY, CDR2 SVGAGI. The CDR3 loop spans 14 amino acids. The DNA for the CDR3 is TGTGCCAGCAGCATGGATTGGAAGACCTACGAGCAGTACTTC. It specifies CASSMDWKTYEQYF.

The V gene is TRBV14, the J gene TRBJ2-2, with 7 positions matching TRBD2. There are 19 residues in the CDR3. Germline V gene data show CDR1 as SGHDN and CDR2 as FVKESK. The V and J ends lost 0 bases and 1 base, in that order; junction bases with no gene match: 11. CDR3 loop: CASSQDGLADQKNTGELFF. The CDR3 coding sequence is TGTGCCAGCAGCCAAGATGGTCTAGCGGACCAAAAGAACACCGGGGAGCTGTTTTTT.

This clone was observed a handful of times. The identical CDR3 is also encoded by other nucleotide sequences in the sample. This chain uses TRBV4-3 with TRBJ2-3, with 8 nucleotides matching TRBD2. Germline CDR1 is LGHNA and CDR2 is YSLEER. Trimming cost V 0 bases and J 6 bases; bases outside gene matches: 5. The CDR3 has 15 residues. The CDR3 DNA reads TGCGCCAGCAGCCAAGAACGGGGGGGCCCCGATACGCAGTATTTT. Amino acid sequence: CASSQERGGPDTQYF.

CDR3 sequence reads: CAWSMGSGVLHSGANVLTF. DNA for the CDR3: TGTGCCTGGAGTATGGGGAGCGGAGTCCTACACTCTGGGGCCAACGTCCTGACTTTC. The V gene is TRBV30, the J gene TRBJ2-6; D might be TRBD2 (5 bases). CDR3 length: 19 residues. Looked up from germline, CDR1 is GTSNPN and CDR2 is SVGIG (reference sequence). The V and J ends lost 2 bases and 0 bases respectively, with 20 bases between them.

The gene calls are TRBV2 and TRBJ2-4, with D possibly TRBD2 on 7 matching bases. Germline V CDR1 and CDR2: SNHLY, FYNNEI. V was cut by 10 bases and J by 7 bases, with 17 bases left in between. The CDR3 consists of 13 residues. The CDR3 loop reads CATQGGAGNIQYF. In DNA form, the CDR3 reads TGTGCCACTCAAGGGGGGGCCGGGAACATTCAGTACTTC.

The rearrangement links TRBV7-9 to TRBJ2-3, with a tentative D call TRBD2 (5 bases). CDR3 length: 15 amino acids. The V end lost 2 bases, the J end lost 0 bases, and 9 bases lay between the germline ends. Germline V gene sequence: CDR1 SEHNR, CDR2 FQNEAQ (reference sequence). The CDR3 loop reads CASSLYGLSTDTQYF. The CDR3 coding sequence is TGTGCCAGCAGCTTATACGGACTTAGCACAGATACGCAGTATTTT.

This chain uses TRBV15 with TRBJ2-7, with D tentatively TRBD1 or TRBD2 (6 bases each). With 5 bases removed from V and 3 bases from J, the gap between germline ends came to 20 bases. Germline V gene data show CDR1 as LNHNV and CDR2 as YYDKDF (reference sequence). CDR3 length equals 16 residues. CDR3 region: CATSRGGRQGSYEQYF. CDR3 nucleotides: TGTGCCACCAGCCGTGGGGGGCGGCAGGGAAGCTACGAGCAGTACTTC.

The J gene is TRBJ1-5, the V gene TRBV5-6; no reliable D call. Germline V gene lookup returns CDR1 SGHDT and CDR2 YYEEEE. Trimming stripped 1 base from V and 7 bases from J, with 9 bases between. The CDR3 consists of 13 residues. The CDR3 loop reads CASSLRVGQPQHF. CDR3 DNA sequence: TGTGCCAGCAGCTTGAGGGTCGGGCAGCCCCAGCATTTT.

The chain recombines TRBV10-3 with TRBJ2-1; maybe TRBD2 (6 bases). This CDR3 region has 15 residues. Per the germline V gene, CDR1 is ENHRY and CDR2 is SYGVKD. V lost 2 bases to trimming and J lost 8 bases, with 16 bases between them. For the CDR3, the DNA is TGTGCCATCAGTGAGGCGTCGGGGGTGGTCGATGAGCAGTTCTTC. It codes for CAISEASGVVDEQFF.

This sequence joins TRBV27 and TRBJ2-2, with 11 bases matching TRBD2. V lost 7 bases to trimming and J lost 5 bases; unmatched junction nucleotides: 6. The V gene's germline CDR1 is MNHEY and CDR2 SMNVEV (reference sequence). The CDR3 totals 15 residues. Written as DNA, the CDR3 is TGTGCCAGCAATTCACTAGCGGGGGAGACCGGGGAGCTGTTTTTT. Translation gives CASNSLAGETGELFF.